The next 22 T cell receptor beta chains were all read from a single sample in a study of OX40 agonist ivuxolimab in advanced cancers. TCRdb's table, derived via immunoSEQ multiplex PCR, lists solely in-frame clones and lacks some. The table lists tens of thousands of clones, under 85% of them singletons, with roughly 19% in the top ten. Specimen: CD4+ or CD8+ T cells sorted from blood, collected in a trial of the OX40 agonist ivuxolimab. These receptors were taken from an adult with an advanced solid tumor such as melanoma, head and neck, liver or kidney cancer.

The chain has TRBV6-5 and TRBJ1-5, with D perhaps matching TRBD1 (6 bases). V lost 0 bases and J lost 4, with 10 bases in between. Per the germline V gene, CDR1 is MNHEY and CDR2 is SVGAGI. This CDR3 is 15 amino acids long. CDR3 amino acids: CASSYSWQGNQPQHF. The CDR3 DNA follows: TGTGCCAGCAGTTACTCGTGGCAGGGGAATCAGCCCCAGCATTTT.

This sequence joins TRBV2 and TRBJ1-2; 9 bases align to TRBD1. The CDR3 is made up of 13 amino acids. Germline-derived CDR1 and CDR2 are SNHLY and FYNNEI. Trimming removed 6 bases from V and 4 bases from J; junction bases left unmatched: 3. This CDR3 reads CASRGTGSYGYTF. CDR3 DNA: TGTGCCAGCAGGGGGACAGGGTCCTATGGCTACACCTTC. The whole variable domain, filled in from reference TRBV2 and TRBJ1-2, reads EPEVTQTPSHQVTQMGQEVILRCVPISNHLYFYWYRQILGQKVEFLVSFYNNEISEKSEIFDDQFSVERPDGSNFTLKIRSTKLEDSAMYFCASRGTGSYGYTFGSGTRLTVV.

The V gene is TRBV5-1, the J gene TRBJ1-5; tentative D call: TRBD1 (5 bases). Between the trimmed V and J ends, which lost 1 base and 0 bases, there was a span of 8 bases. This CDR3 has 15 residues. Germline CDR1 is SGHRS and CDR2 is YFSETQ. The DNA of the CDR3 is TGCGCCAGCAGCTTGACAGGTTATAGCAATCAGCCCCAGCATTTT. It is translated as CASSLTGYSNQPQHF.

The chain links TRBV30 to TRBJ1-6; TRBD1 matches 12 bases. The V and J ends lost 3 bases and 9 bases, in that order; junction bases with no gene match: 6. Germline V gene lookup returns CDR1 GTSNPN and CDR2 SVGIG (reference sequence). This CDR3 has 15 residues. CDR3 sequence (DNA): TGTGCCTGGAGCTTGGGACAGGGGGCTTCTTCACCCCTCCACTTT. Its protein is CAWSLGQGASSPLHF.

V is TRBV10-3 and J is TRBJ1-5; no reliable D call. The CDR3 totals 14 residues. V lost 4 bases, J lost 7 bases, and 14 bases lay in between. CDR1 ENHRY and CDR2 SYGVKD come from the germline V gene. The CDR3 sequence: CAISGRVENQPQHF. The CDR3 DNA is TGTGCCATCAGTGGTAGGGTGGAAAACCAGCCCCAGCATTTT.

There are a few counts of this clone. The chain is built from TRBV2 and TRBJ1-2; D is unresolved. CDR1 is SNHLY and CDR2 is FYNNEI in the germline V gene. This CDR3 comprises 10 residues. V dropped 6 bases and J dropped 3 bases, with 2 bases sitting between them. Here the CDR3 reads CASSHYGYTF. The CDR3 DNA is TGTGCCAGCAGCCACTATGGCTACACCTTC.

V gene TRBV12-5 combines with J gene TRBJ1-1, with no clear D. Looked up from germline, CDR1 is LGHNT and CDR2 is FRNRAP. The CDR3 covers 13 residues. V was cut by 4 bases and J by 3 bases, with 9 bases left in between. CDR3 DNA sequence: TGTGCTAGTGGTTACCGGACGGACACTGAAGCTTTCTTT. Residues: CASGYRTDTEAFF.

The rearrangement uses TRBV6-1 and TRBJ2-1; D call uncertain. Germline assignment: CDR1 MNHNS and CDR2 SASEGT. The CDR3 loop spans 15 amino acids. Trimming pared 3 bases from V and 6 bases from J, leaving 15 bases between. The CDR3 nucleotides read TGTGCCAGCAGTGATAGCAGACCTAGATCCAATGAGCAGTTCTTC. Its protein product is CASSDSRPRSNEQFF.

This clone was counted a single time. The V and J genes are TRBV5-1 and TRBJ1-2; 8 nucleotides agree with TRBD1. V trimming: 5 bases; J trimming: 5 bases; junction bases outside the gene matches: 8. This CDR3 has 14 residues. CDR1 and CDR2 (germline): SGHRS, YFSETQ. CDR3 sequence reads: CASSAGGPLYGYTF. For the CDR3, the DNA is TGCGCCAGCAGTGCAGGGGGCCCCCTATATGGCTACACCTTC.

The chain joins TRBV29-1 to TRBJ2-3; D possibly corresponds to TRBD1 (5 bases). Trimming removed 3 bases from V and 2 bases from J, with 12 bases in between. CDR1 and CDR2 from the germline V gene are SQVTM and ANQGSEA. The CDR3 length is 14 residues. The CDR3: CSVDRGISTDTQYF. CDR3 DNA: TGCAGCGTTGATAGGGGCATTTCCACAGATACGCAGTATTTT.

The V call is TRBV4-1, the J call TRBJ2-3; TRBD2 matches 9 bases. J gave up 2 bases and V 2 bases, and 14 bases lay outside the gene matches. The CDR3 loop spans 19 amino acids. In germline, CDR1 is MGHRA, CDR2 YSYEKL. In nucleotides, the CDR3 is TGCGCCAGCAGCCAAACCCCCCCAAGGAGCGGGGGGAACACAGATACGCAGTATTTT. Translating it yields CASSQTPPRSGGNTDTQYF.

The V gene is TRBV9, the J gene TRBJ2-2, with a weak D call TRBD2 (7 bases). V lost 2 bases and J lost 7, with 9 bases in between. Germline V gene lookup returns CDR1 SGDLS and CDR2 YYNGEE. The CDR3 is made up of 13 amino acids. CDR3 coding DNA: TGTGCCAGCAGCGTCGGGGGGCTCGGGGAGCTGTTTTTT. This gives the protein CASSVGGLGELFF. Together with reference TRBV9 and TRBJ2-2, the CDR3 gives the full variable domain: DSGVTQTPKHLITATGQRVTLRCSPRSGDLSVYWYQQSLDQGLQFLIQYYNGEERAKGNILERFSAQQFPDLHSELNLSSLELGDSALYFCASSVGGLGELFFGEGSRLTVL.

The J gene is TRBJ2-3, the V gene TRBV18; D remains unclear. Looked up from germline, CDR1 is KGHSH and CDR2 is LQKENI. This CDR3 is 13 amino acids long. Trimming cost V 0 bases and J 4 bases, with 5 bases left between them. The DNA for the CDR3 is TGTGCCAGCTCACCACCAGGGTCAGATACGCAGTATTTT. It is translated as CASSPPGSDTQYF. Variable domain in full (rest from reference TRBV18 and TRBJ2-3): NAGVMQNPRHLVRRRGQEARLRCSPMKGHSHVYWYRQLPEEGLKFMVYLQKENIIDESGMPKERFSAEFPKEGPSILRIQQVVRGDSAAYFCASSPPGSDTQYFGPGTRLTVL.

The CDR3 is CASGWTASTDTQYF. In nucleotides, the CDR3 is TGTGCCAGCGGCTGGACAGCGAGCACAGATACGCAGTATTTT. The chain employs TRBV2 and TRBJ2-3, with D possibly matching TRBD1 (6 bases). Germline loops: CDR1 SNHLY, CDR2 FYNNEI. V lost 8 bases to trimming and J lost 0 bases, with 12 bases between them. CDR3 length: 14 amino acids.

DNA of the CDR3: TGTGCCAGTAGGGTCAGACAGTCCTACAATGAGCAGTTCTTC. Its protein is CASRVRQSYNEQFF. The chain combines TRBV19 with TRBJ2-1, with D possibly TRBD1 on 5 matching bases. In germline, CDR1 is LNHDA, CDR2 SQIVND (reference sequence). CDR3 length equals 14 residues. V was clipped by 6 bases and J by 1 base, with 10 bases between them.

In its sample, this clone was seen a few times. The chain has TRBV7-9 and TRBJ1-3; possible D gene TRBD1, 5 bases. V lost 4 bases to trimming and J lost 0 bases, with 10 bases between them. Per germline, CDR1 SEHNR and CDR2 FQNEAQ (reference sequence). There are 15 residues in the CDR3. CDR3: CASSSPGHSGNTIYF. The CDR3 nucleotides read TGTGCCAGCAGCTCCCCAGGACACTCTGGAAACACCATATATTTT.

A note on this clone: The identical CDR3 is also encoded by other nucleotide sequences in the sample. The gene calls are TRBV7-9 and TRBJ1-1, with a weak D call TRBD1 (5 bases). V dropped 5 bases and J dropped 0 bases, with 7 bases sitting between them. Germline V gene data show CDR1 as SEHNR and CDR2 as FQNEAQ (reference sequence). The CDR3 runs to 13 residues. CDR3 coding DNA: TGTGCCAGCAGCCTGGACATGAACACTGAAGCTTTCTTT. This encodes CASSLDMNTEAFF.

The chain combines TRBV5-1 with TRBJ2-5, with unresolved D. Between the trimmed V and J ends, which lost 3 bases and 0 bases, there was a span of 3 bases. The germline V gene has CDR1 SGHRS and CDR2 YFSETQ. This CDR3 has 12 amino acids. The CDR3 DNA is TGCGCCAGCAGCTGGGACCAAGAGACCCAGTACTTC. Its translation is CASSWDQETQYF.

This chain's CDR3 is CASSPKPRQGFYGYTF. Here the CDR3 DNA reads TGTGCCAGCAGTCCTAAACCCCGACAGGGATTCTATGGCTACACCTTC. The chain carries TRBV27 and TRBJ1-2; TRBD1 agrees at 7 bases. Unmatched junction bases numbered 13, after V lost 5 bases and J lost 4 bases. There are 16 residues in the CDR3. Germline values: CDR1 MNHEY, CDR2 SMNVEV (reference sequence).

The chain is built from TRBV5-1 and TRBJ2-5; possible D gene TRBD2, 6 bases. Per the germline V gene, CDR1 is SGHRS and CDR2 is YFSETQ. Trimming took off 4 bases at V and 6 bases at J, with 16 bases between the two ends. The CDR3 runs to 14 residues. The CDR3 DNA reads as TGCGCCAGCAGCCCACCCCCGGCGGGGAAGACCCAGTACTTC. Residues: CASSPPPAGKTQYF.

The chain joins TRBV12-5 to TRBJ2-7; tentative D call: TRBD1 (6 bases). Germline V gene data show CDR1 as LGHNT and CDR2 as FRNRAP. This CDR3 region has 13 residues. Trimming removed 8 bases from V and 1 base from J, with 12 bases in between. CDR3 in amino acids: CASTRDTSYEQYF. The DNA of the CDR3 is TGTGCTAGTACCCGGGACACGTCCTACGAGCAGTACTTC.

This sequence joins TRBV29-1 and TRBJ1-4; D unresolved. Per germline, CDR1 SQVTM and CDR2 ANQGSEA. V was cut by 4 bases and J by 4 bases, with 10 bases left in between. CDR3 length: 13 amino acids. Here the CDR3 DNA reads TGCAGCGTTGTGCCACTCGGTAATGAAAAACTGTTTTTT. This translates into CSVVPLGNEKLFF.